Listed below are T cell receptor beta chains from one sample, sequenced in a study of blood T cell repertoires in COVID-19. The assay was immunoSEQ multiplex PCR, and TCRdb's table has in-frame clones only and misses some. The sample lists about 12,000 clones; around nine tenths were seen once. Sequencing was carried out using peripheral blood. The origin of the receptors is a woman between 65 and 79 years old with active COVID-19. Each CDR3 is given with its conserved first and last residue. The D gene is left open where the match is weak. The size entry is marked missing in some rows and otherwise reads once, few, many or a size class.

j_call d_call v_call clone_size cdr3_aa cdr3_nt
TRBJ1-5 . TRBV10-3 . CAISESATVNQPQHF TGTGCCATCAGTGAAAGTGCGACAGTCAATCAGCCCCAGCATTTT
TRBJ2-7 . TRBV30 . CAWSADRYEQYF TGTGCCTGGAGTGCAGACAGATACGAGCAGTACTTC
TRBJ1-1 TRBD1 TRBV7-9 . CASSFRQGANTEAFF TGTGCCAGCAGCTTCCGACAGGGGGCGAACACTGAAGCTTTCTTT
TRBJ1-2 TRBD1 TRBV6-5 . CASGTEGDSLYGYTF TGTGCCAGCGGTACAGAAGGGGACAGCCTCTATGGCTACACCTTC
TRBJ2-1 TRBD2 TRBV29-1 . CSVVSGSEQFF TGCAGCGTAGTTAGCGGGAGTGAGCAGTTCTTC
TRBJ2-7 . TRBV29-1 . CSVRWTPYEQYF TGCAGCGTCCGCTGGACACCCTACGAGCAGTACTTC
TRBJ2-3 . TRBV7-2 . CASSFVSQDTQYF TGTGCCAGCAGCTTTGTATCGCAGGATACGCAGTATTTT
TRBJ2-1 TRBD2 TRBV6-4 . CASSEAPVAGGEQFF TGTGCCAGCAGTGAGGCCCCTGTGGCGGGGGGTGAGCAGTTCTTC
TRBJ1-2 . TRBV7-2 . CASSLYGYTF TGTGCCAGCAGTCTCTATGGCTACACCTTC
TRBJ1-1 . TRBV18 . CASSATLSAEAFF TGTGCCAGCTCAGCCACCCTATCCGCTGAAGCTTTCTTT
TRBJ2-7 TRBD2 TRBV2 . CASSERRELYEQYF TGTGCCAGCAGTGAAAGGCGGGAGCTCTACGAGCAGTACTTC
TRBJ2-7 TRBD1 TRBV4-3 . CASSQPGQPSYEQYF TGCGCCAGCAGCCAACCGGGACAGCCCTCCTACGAGCAGTACTTC
TRBJ2-5 TRBD2 TRBV25-1 . CASSDSGTSGKETQYF TGTGCCAGCAGTGATTCCGGGACTAGCGGAAAAGAGACCCAGTACTTC
TRBJ2-1 . TRBV12-5 once CASGSPNEQFF TGTGCTAGTGGTTCTCCCAATGAGCAGTTCTTC
TRBJ2-3 . TRBV25-1 . CASSEGGSTDTQYF TGTGCCAGCAGTGAAGGCGGGAGCACAGATACGCAGTATTTT
TRBJ2-3 TRBD1 TRBV5-8 . CASSRQGGTDTQYF TGTGCCAGCAGTCGACAGGGCGGCACAGATACGCAGTATTTT
TRBJ1-5 TRBD1 TRBV6-5 few CASSPRTGLQPQHF TGTGCCAGCAGTCCTCGGACAGGGTTGCAGCCCCAGCATTTT
TRBJ2-7 . TRBV10-3 . CAISESGSYEQYF TGTGCCATCAGTGAGTCCGGCTCCTACGAGCAGTACTTC
TRBJ2-5 TRBD2 TRBV2 . CASSGGTPQYF TGTGCCAGCAGCGGGGGGACCCCTCAGTACTTC
TRBJ2-3 . TRBV4-3 . CASSQSQSAHTQYF TGCGCCAGCAGCCAATCCCAGAGCGCCCATACGCAGTATTTT
TRBJ2-1 . TRBV25-1 . CASSVYRDVWNEQFF TGTGCCAGCAGTGTATACAGGGATGTCTGGAATGAGCAGTTCTTC
TRBJ2-1 . TRBV27 . CASSALAAYNEQFF TGTGCCAGCAGTGCCCTCGCGGCGTACAATGAGCAGTTCTTC
TRBJ2-2 TRBD2 TRBV2 . CASRLRESTGELFF TGTGCCAGCAGATTGCGGGAGAGCACCGGGGAGCTGTTTTTT
TRBJ2-1 . TRBV9 . CASSPEPLRGSNEQFF TGTGCCAGCAGCCCCGAACCCCTTAGGGGGAGCAATGAGCAGTTCTTC
TRBJ2-7 . TRBV19 . CASSSGSYYEQYF TGTGCCAGTTCTAGTGGCTCCTACTACGAGCAGTACTTC